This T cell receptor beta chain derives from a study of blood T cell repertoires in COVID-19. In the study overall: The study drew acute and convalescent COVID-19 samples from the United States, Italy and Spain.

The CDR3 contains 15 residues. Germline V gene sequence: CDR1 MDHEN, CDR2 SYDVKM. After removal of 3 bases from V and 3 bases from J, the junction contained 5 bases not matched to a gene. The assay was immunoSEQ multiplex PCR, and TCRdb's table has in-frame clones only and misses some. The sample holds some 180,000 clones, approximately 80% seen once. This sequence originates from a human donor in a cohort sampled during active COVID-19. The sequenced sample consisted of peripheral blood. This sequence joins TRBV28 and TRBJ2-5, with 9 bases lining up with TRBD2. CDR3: CASSFLAGAEETQYF. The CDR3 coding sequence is TGTGCCAGCAGTTTCTTAGCGGGAGCGGAAGAGACCCAGTACTTC.